The rows below give T cell receptor beta chains drawn from one sample of a study of blood T cell repertoires in COVID-19. The data were produced by immunoSEQ multiplex PCR, yet TCRdb's version contains in-frame clones alone and is incomplete. The sample shows roughly 110,000 clones, more than 70% of them seen only once. The sample comprised peripheral blood. The receptors come from a man between 50 and 59 years old with active or convalescent COVID-19. CDR3s include the opening cysteine and the closing phenylalanine or tryptophan. A D gene is named only where the DNA matches it firmly. For some rows the clone size is stated as once, few or many, or as a class when expanded; others skip it.

clone_size j_call v_call d_call cdr3_aa cdr3_nt
- TRBJ2-1 TRBV24-1 - CATSDPRQISNEQFF TGTGCCACCAGTGATCCCCGACAGATTTCGAATGAGCAGTTCTTC
- TRBJ1-2 TRBV19 - CASSYQEGRYGYTF TGTGCCAGTTCCTATCAGGAAGGGAGATATGGCTACACCTTC
- TRBJ2-7 TRBV2 TRBD2 CASRPSGRSEQYF TGTGCCAGCCGCCCGAGCGGGAGATCCGAGCAGTACTTC
- TRBJ2-1 TRBV5-6 TRBD2 CASSALLAGETYEQFF TGTGCCAGCAGCGCCCTCCTAGCGGGAGAGACTTATGAGCAGTTCTTC
- TRBJ1-3 TRBV6-5 TRBD1 CASTRTGGNTIYF TGTGCCAGCACCAGGACAGGGGGAAACACCATATATTTT
- TRBJ1-3 TRBV6-5 TRBD1 CASSSDRGRGNTIYF TGTGCCAGCAGCTCGGACAGGGGAAGGGGAAACACCATATATTTT
- TRBJ1-2 TRBV12-5 - CASGLTGGGYGYTF TGTGCTAGTGGTTTGACGGGAGGGGGCTATGGCTACACCTTC
- TRBJ2-7 TRBV28 TRBD1 CASRGDRGRSYEQYF TGTGCCAGCAGAGGCGACAGGGGTCGCTCCTACGAGCAGTACTTC
- TRBJ1-4 TRBV6-5 - CASSYRENEKLFF TGTGCCAGCAGTTACCGGGAGAATGAAAAACTGTTTTTT
- TRBJ1-4 TRBV4-3 - CASSQDTGRTNEKLFF TGCGCCAGCAGCCAGGACACAGGGAGAACTAATGAAAAACTGTTTTTT
- TRBJ1-5 TRBV6-2/TRBV6-3 - CASSYRDSRFSNQPQHF TGTGCCAGCAGTTACCGAGACAGCCGATTTAGCAATCAGCCCCAGCATTTT
- TRBJ2-1 TRBV19 - CASTPGSYNEQFF TGTGCCAGTACACCGGGATCCTACAATGAGCAGTTCTTC
- TRBJ2-3 TRBV6-2/TRBV6-3 TRBD1 CASSGDSHFTDTQYF TGTGCCAGCAGTGGGGACAGTCACTTCACAGATACGCAGTATTTT
- TRBJ1-1 TRBV9 - CASSVGGSNTEAFF TGTGCCAGCAGCGTAGGAGGGTCGAACACTGAAGCTTTCTTT
- TRBJ1-2 TRBV2 - CASNPRDTFNYGYTF TGTGCCAGCAATCCTCGGGACACCTTTAACTATGGCTACACCTTC
- TRBJ2-1 TRBV2 - CASSEASVYNEQFF TGTGCCAGCAGTGAAGCGTCAGTTTATAATGAGCAGTTCTTC
- TRBJ1-1 TRBV5-1 - CASSLDPGETEAFF TGCGCCAGCAGCTTGGATCCAGGGGAAACTGAAGCTTTCTTT
- TRBJ1-1 TRBV28 - CASSFWSPRGRVRTEAFF TGTGCCAGCAGTTTTTGGAGTCCCCGAGGGAGGGTTCGCACTGAAGCTTTCTTT
- TRBJ2-1 TRBV7-9 TRBD2 CASSETSGEYNEQFF TGTGCCAGCAGCGAAACTAGCGGGGAATACAATGAGCAGTTCTTC
- TRBJ2-7 TRBV19 TRBD1 CASSRDRFSYEQYF TGTGCCAGTAGCCGGGACAGGTTCTCCTACGAGCAGTACTTC
- TRBJ1-1 TRBV7-9 - CASSLVGDTEAFF TGTGCCAGCAGCTTAGTTGGAGACACTGAAGCTTTCTTT
- TRBJ2-5 TRBV5-3 - CARNRSGCQETQYF TGTGCCAGAAACCGATCCGGGTGCCAAGAGACCCAGTACTTC
- TRBJ1-1 TRBV27 - CASSLYRDREAFF TGTGCCAGCAGTTTATATCGCGACAGAGAAGCTTTCTTT
few TRBJ1-4 TRBV28 - CASRDTIKLFF TGTGCCAGCAGGGACACCATTAAACTGTTTTTT
- TRBJ1-4 TRBV2 TRBD1 CASRGQGAPWLFF TGTGCCAGCAGGGGACAGGGGGCGCCGTGGCTGTTTTTT
- TRBJ2-1 TRBV29-1 - CSVEFGSDEQFF TGCAGCGTTGAATTCGGGTCCGATGAGCAGTTCTTC
many TRBJ1-4 TRBV24-1 - CATSEGRWESEKLFF TGTGCCACCAGTGAAGGTAGATGGGAGAGTGAAAAACTGTTTTTT
- TRBJ2-5 TRBV7-9 TRBD1 CASSLGGQHQETQYF TGTGCCAGCAGCTTAGGGGGACAGCATCAAGAGACCCAGTACTTC
- TRBJ1-5 TRBV7-9 - CASSLGHSNSQNQHF TGTGCCAGCAGCTTAGGTCATTCGAACAGCCAAAACCAGCATTTT
- TRBJ2-7 TRBV5-4 - CASSSREAYEQYF TGTGCCAGCAGCTCCAGGGAGGCCTACGAGCAGTACTTC
- TRBJ2-1 TRBV10-1 - CASRWDSSSEQFF TGCGCCAGCAGGTGGGACTCCTCTTCTGAGCAGTTCTTC
- TRBJ1-6 TRBV7-8 - CASSLVRRLPYNSPLHF TGTGCCAGCAGCTTAGTCCGGCGGTTGCCCTATAATTCACCCCTCCACTTT
- TRBJ1-1 TRBV4-1 TRBD1 CASSQLGGYGTEAFF TGCGCCAGCAGCCAATTAGGGGGCTACGGCACTGAAGCTTTCTTT
- TRBJ1-1 TRBV5-4 - CASSLRGGNSEAFF TGTGCCAGCAGCTTGCGGGGCGGGAACAGTGAAGCTTTCTTT
- TRBJ2-6 TRBV24-1 TRBD1 CATSDSQGVPSGANVLTF TGTGCCACCAGTGATTCACAGGGGGTACCTTCTGGGGCCAACGTCCTGACTTTC
- TRBJ1-4 TRBV5-1 - CASRSGGRTNEKLFF TGCGCCAGCCGGTCGGGGGGGCGAACTAATGAAAAACTGTTTTTT
- TRBJ2-7 TRBV14 TRBD2 CASSRLGLAGDQYF TGTGCCAGCAGCCGACTGGGACTAGCGGGAGACCAGTACTTC
- TRBJ2-2 TRBV10-2 TRBD2 CASNIAGGSGELFF TGCGCCAGCAATATAGCGGGAGGGTCCGGGGAGCTGTTTTTT
- TRBJ1-1 TRBV19 TRBD1 CASSRGTAVEAFF TGTGCCAGTAGCCGGGGGACAGCGGTTGAAGCTTTCTTT
- TRBJ2-1 TRBV29-1 TRBD1 CSVASTGSSYNEQFF TGCAGCGTCGCATCGACAGGGAGCTCCTACAATGAGCAGTTCTTC
many TRBJ2-7 TRBV27 TRBD1 CASSTDPGTGTYEQYF TGTGCCAGCAGCACTGACCCTGGGACAGGGACCTACGAGCAGTACTTC
- TRBJ2-7 TRBV28 - CASSFVAEAYEQYF TGTGCCAGCAGTTTCGTAGCGGAGGCCTACGAGCAGTACTTC
- TRBJ2-1 TRBV27 TRBD2 CASSPNSGRAPYNEQFF TGTGCCAGCAGTCCAAATAGCGGGAGGGCCCCCTACAATGAGCAGTTCTTC
- TRBJ2-1 TRBV5-1 TRBD1 CASSTDRGSYNEQFF TGCGCCAGCAGCACCGACAGGGGGTCCTACAATGAGCAGTTCTTC
- TRBJ1-1 TRBV3-1/TRBV3-2 - CASSQEEGRGAFF TGTGCCAGCAGCCAAGAGGAGGGGAGGGGAGCTTTCTTT
once TRBJ1-1 TRBV12-3/TRBV12-4 - CASSLGGNTEAFF TGTGCCAGCAGTTTAGGAGGGAACACTGAAGCTTTCTTT
- TRBJ1-1 TRBV2 - CASSVEGYTEAFF TGTGCCAGCAGTGTAGAGGGATACACTGAAGCTTTCTTT
- TRBJ2-5 TRBV14 TRBD1 CASSQATGVETQYF TGTGCCAGCAGCCAAGCCACAGGGGTCGAGACCCAGTACTTC